Listed below are T cell receptor beta chains from one sample, sequenced in a study of T cell changes during pregnancy in multiple sclerosis. Clones were read by immunoSEQ multiplex PCR, and TCRdb kept only the in-frame ones, dropping some. The data show more than 65,000 clones, with 75% to 90% seen just once and approximately 9.5% held by the top ten. This specimen was peripheral blood, taken after pregnancy. Receptors originate from a female donor in good health, enrolled as a control in a pregnancy study. CDR3s include the opening cysteine and the closing phenylalanine or tryptophan. Each record gives: CDR3 length, J gene, V gene, D gene, clone size, CDR3 protein, CDR3 DNA. The D gene is left open where the match is weak. A row's size may be missing; if present it is once, few, many or a size class.

>14|TRBJ1-3|TRBV19|-|-
CASSIAGAGNTIYF
TGTGCCAGTAGTATTGCAGGGGCTGGAAACACCATATATTTT
>14|TRBJ1-1|TRBV6-6|-|-
CASSSKAGGTEAFF
TGTGCCAGCAGTTCTAAAGCGGGAGGAACTGAAGCTTTCTTT
>14|TRBJ2-7|TRBV5-1|TRBD1|-
CASSVTGGAYEQYF
TGCGCCAGCAGCGTAACAGGGGGCGCCTACGAGCAGTACTTC
>16|TRBJ1-1|TRBV19|TRBD1|-
CASSIDPNRGHTEAFF
TGTGCCAGTAGTATAGATCCTAACAGGGGCCACACTGAAGCTTTCTTT
>13|TRBJ1-3|TRBV7-2|-|-
CASSYSSGNTIYF
TGTGCCAGCAGCTACAGCTCTGGAAACACCATATATTTT
>14|TRBJ2-7|TRBV13|TRBD2|medium-sized
CASSSGGRLYEQYF
TGTGCCAGCAGCTCGGGGGGGAGGCTCTACGAGCAGTACTTC
>14|TRBJ1-1|TRBV14|-|once
CASSTRLTDTEAFF
TGTGCCAGCAGCACCCGACTAACAGACACTGAAGCTTTCTTT
>14|TRBJ1-1|TRBV7-2|-|-
CASSPGSLNTEAFF
TGTGCCAGCAGCCCGGGGTCCCTGAACACTGAAGCTTTCTTT
>15|TRBJ2-3|TRBV11-2|-|-
CASSFRQGVSDTQYF
TGTGCCAGCAGCTTTCGGCAGGGCGTTTCAGATACGCAGTATTTT
>14|TRBJ2-7|TRBV7-9|-|-
CASSPSSVPSEQYF
TGTGCCAGCAGCCCGTCTTCAGTCCCAAGCGAGCAGTACTTC
>16|TRBJ2-1|TRBV18|TRBD2|-
CASSPPVAGGGNEQFF
TGTGCCAGCTCACCACCTGTTGCGGGAGGTGGGAATGAGCAGTTCTTC
>15|TRBJ2-1|TRBV4-3|-|-
CASSPGSGSGDEQFF
TGCGCCAGCAGTCCAGGGTCCGGGTCGGGGGATGAGCAGTTCTTC
>14|TRBJ2-6|TRBV29-1|-|-
CSARDGDGANVLTF
TGCAGCGCGCGCGACGGGGATGGGGCCAACGTCCTGACTTTC
>16|TRBJ1-2|TRBV4-3|TRBD1|-
CASSPGQGATSYGYTF
TGCGCCAGCAGCCCAGGACAGGGGGCCACCTCCTATGGCTACACCTTC
>16|TRBJ2-5|TRBV12-5|TRBD1|-
CASGSGQGRLQETQYF
TGTGCTAGTGGTTCCGGACAGGGGCGGTTGCAAGAGACCCAGTACTTC
>12|TRBJ1-1|TRBV19|-|-
CASSLSQAEAFF
TGTGCCAGTAGTTTATCACAGGCTGAAGCTTTCTTT
>16|TRBJ2-3|TRBV5-1|-|-
CASSRLGGLITDTQYF
TGCGCCAGCAGCCGGCTTGGGGGACTGATCACAGATACGCAGTATTTT
>13|TRBJ1-2|TRBV27|-|-
CASSDGLSHGYTF
TGTGCCAGCAGTGATGGTCTATCCCATGGCTACACCTTC
>14|TRBJ2-7|TRBV6-6|TRBD2|-
CASSPPGLASEQYF
TGTGCCAGCAGTCCCCCGGGACTAGCATCGGAGCAGTACTTC
>16|TRBJ1-2|TRBV7-9|TRBD1|-
CASSFVRDRGPGGYTF
TGTGCCAGCAGCTTCGTCCGGGACAGGGGGCCCGGAGGCTACACCTTC
>16|TRBJ2-7|TRBV6-5|-|-
CASSYSEVGGSYEQYF
TGTGCCAGCAGTTACTCCGAAGTCGGGGGATCCTACGAGCAGTACTTC
>13|TRBJ2-2|TRBV5-1|TRBD2|-
CASNTGGIGELFF
TGCGCCAGCAATACGGGAGGGATCGGGGAGCTGTTTTTT
>17|TRBJ1-5|TRBV19|TRBD1|-
CASAPPSRDRLNQPQHF
TGTGCCAGCGCCCCCCCGTCCCGGGACAGACTCAATCAGCCCCAGCATTTT
>18|TRBJ2-5|TRBV2|TRBD2|-
CASSERSSGRVNQETQYF
TGTGCCAGCAGTGAGAGGTCTAGCGGGAGGGTTAACCAAGAGACCCAGTACTTC
>14|TRBJ1-3|TRBV27|-|-
CASSPGSSGNTIYF
TGTGCCAGCAGTCCAGGTAGCTCTGGAAACACCATATATTTT
>11|TRBJ1-2|TRBV6-6|-|-
CASSRGSGYTF
TGTGCCAGCAGCCGAGGTTCTGGCTACACCTTC
>14|TRBJ1-1|TRBV5-6|TRBD1|-
CASSRDRGRSEAFF
TGTGCCAGCAGCCGGGACAGGGGGCGGAGTGAAGCTTTCTTT
>14|TRBJ1-2|TRBV30|-|-
CAWSKPQVNYGYTF
TGTGCCTGGAGTAAACCCCAGGTTAACTATGGCTACACCTTC
>14|TRBJ2-1|TRBV5-1|-|-
CASSFSDSYNEQFF
TGCGCCAGCAGCTTCTCAGACTCCTACAATGAGCAGTTCTTC
>18|TRBJ2-1|TRBV18|TRBD2|-
CASSPLAGGPSRTNEQFF
TGTGCCAGCTCACCACTAGCGGGAGGGCCTTCGAGAACCAATGAGCAGTTCTTC
>15|TRBJ2-4|TRBV5-1|TRBD1|-
CASSPTTGGRGNQYF
TGCGCCAGCAGCCCCACGACAGGGGGTCGCGGGAATCAGTACTTC
>16|TRBJ2-1|TRBV4-3|-|-
CASSQESRGAYNEQFF
TGCGCCAGCAGCCAAGAGTCTCGGGGGGCTTACAATGAGCAGTTCTTC
>16|TRBJ1-1|TRBV11-2|-|-
CASSLDIQGAYTEAFF
TGTGCCAGCAGCTTAGATATCCAGGGCGCTTACACTGAAGCTTTCTTT
>16|TRBJ1-1|TRBV30|-|-
CAWSDLRTGGHTEAFF
TGTGCCTGGAGTGACCTCAGGACGGGGGGCCACACTGAAGCTTTCTTT
>19|TRBJ2-4|TRBV7-9|TRBD1|-
CASSRPGQGEVLAKNIQYF
TGTGCCAGCAGCCGCCCGGGACAGGGCGAGGTCCTAGCCAAAAACATTCAGTACTTC
>16|TRBJ1-2|TRBV2|-|-
CASSEWMEGGERGYTF
TGTGCCAGCAGTGAATGGATGGAGGGGGGGGAACGTGGCTACACCTTC
>15|TRBJ2-5|TRBV6-5|-|-
CASSPLGGEGETQYF
TGTGCCAGCAGCCCCCTAGGGGGGGAGGGAGAGACCCAGTACTTC
>13|TRBJ2-7|TRBV19|TRBD2|-
CASRSGGTYEQYF
TGTGCCAGCAGGAGCGGGGGGACCTACGAGCAGTACTTC
>13|TRBJ1-4|TRBV5-6|-|-
CASKDSWNEKLFF
TGTGCCAGCAAGGACAGCTGGAATGAAAAACTGTTTTTT
>14|TRBJ1-2|TRBV6-6|-|once
CASSYEEGSGGYTF
TGTGCCAGCAGTTACGAGGAGGGGAGCGGCGGCTACACCTTC
>14|TRBJ2-1|TRBV5-1|-|-
CASRWSGIDNEQFF
TGCGCCAGCAGGTGGTCCGGGATCGACAATGAGCAGTTCTTC
>15|TRBJ1-2|TRBV14|-|-
CASSQGYSLNYGYTF
TGTGCCAGCAGCCAAGGGTACAGCCTTAACTATGGCTACACCTTC
>13|TRBJ1-1|TRBV6-1|-|-
CASSERENTEAFF
TGTGCCAGCAGTGAACGGGAGAACACTGAAGCTTTCTTT
>16|TRBJ1-5|TRBV7-8|TRBD1|-
CASSPAGGQGNQPQHF
TGTGCCAGCAGCCCGGCGGGGGGACAGGGAAATCAGCCCCAGCATTTT
>13|TRBJ1-2|TRBV5-4|-|-
CASSLERVYGYTF
TGTGCCAGCAGCTTGGAGAGGGTCTATGGCTACACCTTC
>19|TRBJ2-3|TRBV4-3|TRBD2|-
CASSQDRLAGGENTDTQYF
TGCGCCAGCAGCCAAGACCGACTAGCGGGGGGGGAAAACACAGATACGCAGTATTTT
>13|TRBJ1-1|TRBV6-6|-|-
CASSYSSPTEAFF
TGTGCCAGCAGTTACTCATCTCCCACTGAAGCTTTCTTT
>14|TRBJ2-1|TRBV27|TRBD2|-
CATHEAGGVNEQFF
TGTGCCACTCACGAAGCGGGAGGGGTGAATGAGCAGTTCTTC
>16|TRBJ1-2|TRBV11-2|TRBD1|-
CASSNEGAGGVYGYTF
TGTGCCAGCAGCAACGAAGGGGCAGGGGGAGTCTATGGCTACACCTTC
>12|TRBJ2-2|TRBV19|-|-
CASSIIAGELFF
TGTGCCAGTAGTATTATCGCCGGGGAGCTGTTTTTT
>15|TRBJ2-3|TRBV9|TRBD2|-
CASSVAVAGEDTQYF
TGTGCCAGCAGCGTAGCGGTAGCGGGAGAGGATACGCAGTATTTT
>14|TRBJ2-7|TRBV7-2|-|-
CASRPAGASYEQYF
TGTGCCAGCAGACCCGCAGGGGCTTCGTACGAGCAGTACTTC
>16|TRBJ1-1|TRBV27|TRBD1|-
CASSALTGPPYTEAFF
TGTGCCAGCAGTGCGCTGACAGGGCCTCCTTACACTGAAGCTTTCTTT
>15|TRBJ2-5|TRBV10-2|-|-
CASSEWGLEKETQYF
TGCGCCAGCAGTGAGTGGGGACTGGAAAAAGAGACCCAGTACTTC